These T cell receptor beta chains were read from a single sample in a study of shared clonotypes between healthy human individuals. The table came from immunoSEQ multiplex PCR; TCRdb's copy has only in-frame clones and leaves some out. The sample shows just over 2,000,000 clones, less than 95% of them seen only once. Sequencing was carried out using naive CD8+ T cells sorted from blood. Receptors originate from a young man in good health. Both conserved end residues are part of each CDR3. The order of the fields is D gene, V gene, clone size, J gene, CDR3 protein, CDR3 DNA. A D gene is named only where the DNA matches it firmly. Size values are once, few and many counts, or a class for expanded clones, and some rows have none.

>.|TRBV5-6|few|TRBJ1-1
CASSLGPEAFF
TGTGCCAGCAGCTTGGGACCTGAAGCTTTCTTT
>.|TRBV27|.|TRBJ2-7
CASSFGRGLSYEQYF
TGTGCCAGCAGTTTTGGCAGGGGTCTCTCCTACGAGCAGTACTTC
>TRBD2|TRBV13|.|TRBJ2-7
CASSFRLAGYEQYF
TGTGCCAGCAGCTTTCGACTAGCGGGATACGAGCAGTACTTC
>TRBD2|TRBV7-9|.|TRBJ2-5
CASSARLAEVQETQYF
TGTGCCAGCAGCGCCCGACTAGCGGAGGTACAAGAGACCCAGTACTTC
>.|TRBV2|.|TRBJ2-7
CASSARDELGEQYF
TGTGCCAGCAGTGCCCGGGACGAATTGGGGGAGCAGTACTTC
>.|TRBV27|.|TRBJ1-2
CASRMGGANYGYTF
TGTGCCAGCAGGATGGGGGGGGCCAACTATGGCTACACCTTC
>TRBD2|TRBV6-6|.|TRBJ2-4
CAWRLAGGLAKNIQYF
TGTGCCTGGCGGCTAGCGGGAGGACTAGCCAAAAACATTCAGTACTTC
>.|TRBV6-6|.|TRBJ2-7
CASSYPDGASDGEQYF
TGTGCCAGCAGTTACCCGGATGGGGCCTCCGATGGGGAGCAGTACTTC
>TRBD1|TRBV6-5|once|TRBJ2-2
CASSSGTGGTGELFF
TGTGCCAGCAGCTCCGGGACAGGAGGCACCGGGGAGCTGTTTTTT
>.|TRBV27|.|TRBJ2-6
CASSLAGSGANVLTF
TGTGCCAGCAGTTTGGCAGGGTCTGGGGCCAACGTCCTGACTTTC
>.|TRBV19|.|TRBJ2-7
CASSIGLADHEQYF
TGTGCCAGTAGTATAGGCCTAGCCGACCACGAGCAGTACTTC
>TRBD1|TRBV7-9|.|TRBJ1-2
CASSPQQGALGGYTF
TGTGCCAGCAGCCCGCAACAGGGGGCCTTGGGTGGCTACACCTTC
>.|TRBV28|.|TRBJ2-1
CASSSPSTSYNEQFF
TGTGCCAGCAGTTCCCCCTCGACTTCATACAATGAGCAGTTCTTC
>.|TRBV27|.|TRBJ1-3
CASSLSDPYSGNTIYF
TGTGCCAGCAGTTTATCGGACCCATACTCTGGAAACACCATATATTTT
>.|TRBV5-6|.|TRBJ2-1
CASSLGSASYNEQFF
TGTGCCAGCAGCTTGGGTAGCGCATCCTACAATGAGCAGTTCTTC
>TRBD2|TRBV13|.|TRBJ2-1
CASSSGLAGGAPYNEQFF
TGTGCCAGCAGCTCGGGACTAGCGGGAGGTGCACCCTACAATGAGCAGTTCTTC
>TRBD2|TRBV4-2|.|TRBJ2-1
CASSQLAGTYNEQFF
TGTGCCAGCAGCCAACTAGCGGGGACCTACAATGAGCAGTTCTTC
>.|TRBV10-3|once|TRBJ2-7
CAISEVYNSLTYEQYF
TGTGCCATCAGTGAGGTTTATAACAGTCTAACCTACGAGCAGTACTTC
>.|TRBV7-8|.|TRBJ1-1
CASSLSPDRSLMNTEAFF
TGTGCCAGCAGCTTATCCCCTGACAGATCCCTCATGAACACTGAAGCTTTCTTT
>.|TRBV29-1|.|TRBJ2-1
CSVERGNSYNEQFF
TGCAGCGTTGAACGAGGGAACTCCTACAATGAGCAGTTCTTC
>.|TRBV7-9|.|TRBJ2-7
CASSLVHEQYF
TGTGCCAGCAGCTTAGTGCACGAGCAGTACTTC
>TRBD2|TRBV6-6|.|TRBJ2-3
CASSDTGGPADTQYF
TGTGCCAGCAGCGATACGGGGGGGCCAGCAGATACGCAGTATTTT
>.|TRBV14|few|TRBJ1-1
CASSQAHQGVAFF
TGTGCCAGCAGCCAAGCCCACCAGGGTGTAGCTTTCTTT
>.|TRBV27|.|TRBJ1-2
CASSFGRLYGYTF
TGTGCCAGCAGTTTTGGACGGCTCTATGGCTACACCTTC
>.|TRBV2|.|TRBJ2-4
CASSEFLGVAKNIQYF
TGTGCCAGCAGTGAATTTCTGGGGGTAGCCAAAAACATTCAGTACTTC
>.|TRBV30|few|TRBJ2-7
CAWSELGITYEQYF
TGTGCCTGGAGTGAACTCGGGATTACCTACGAGCAGTACTTC
>.|TRBV6-1|.|TRBJ1-1
CASSGIQGMNTEAFF
TGTGCCAGCAGTGGCATACAGGGAATGAACACTGAAGCTTTCTTT
>.|TRBV19|.|TRBJ1-1
CASMDGNTEAFF
TGTGCCAGTATGGACGGGAACACTGAAGCTTTCTTT
>.|TRBV18|.|TRBJ2-7
CASSQRQDGEQYF
TGTGCCAGCTCACAGCGACAGGACGGGGAGCAGTACTTC
>TRBD1|TRBV7-2|.|TRBJ1-1
CASSLHRGQGTEAFF
TGTGCCAGCAGCTTGCACAGGGGGCAAGGCACTGAAGCTTTCTTT
>TRBD2|TRBV11-1|.|TRBJ2-2
CASGLAGDGTGELFF
TGTGCCAGCGGGCTAGCGGGGGATGGGACCGGGGAGCTGTTTTTT
>TRBD1|TRBV25-1|.|TRBJ1-2
CASGAERDSDNYGYTF
TGTGCCAGCGGCGCCGAGAGGGACAGCGATAACTATGGCTACACCTTC
>TRBD2|TRBV7-2|.|TRBJ2-1
CASSLRGIRLAGGYNEQFF
TGTGCCAGCAGCTTAAGGGGGATTAGACTAGCGGGAGGGTACAATGAGCAGTTCTTC
>.|TRBV7-9|.|TRBJ2-7
CASSSKDYEQYF
TGTGCCAGCAGCTCGAAAGACTACGAGCAGTACTTC
>TRBD1|TRBV6-4|.|TRBJ2-3
CASRRFDRGRCDTQYF
TGTGCCAGCAGGAGATTCGACAGGGGACGCTGCGATACGCAGTATTTT
>TRBD2|TRBV6-5|.|TRBJ2-7
CASSYLREGLGEQYF
TGTGCCAGCAGTTACTTGCGGGAGGGCCTTGGCGAGCAGTACTTC
>.|TRBV19|.|TRBJ2-1
CASSQDFYNEQFF
TGTGCCAGTAGTCAGGACTTTTACAATGAGCAGTTCTTC
>.|TRBV2|.|TRBJ1-5
CASRPGLGSNQPQHF
TGTGCCAGCAGACCGGGGTTGGGGAGCAATCAGCCCCAGCATTTT
>.|TRBV5-4|.|TRBJ2-1
CASRSWGGQNEQFF
TGTGCCAGCAGGAGCTGGGGAGGACAGAATGAGCAGTTCTTC
>TRBD2|TRBV27|.|TRBJ2-1
CASGASGRPEQFF
TGTGCCTCCGGGGCTAGCGGGAGACCTGAGCAGTTCTTC
>TRBD2|TRBV27|.|TRBJ2-5
CASRLAGGQETQYF
TGTGCCAGCAGGCTGGCGGGGGGCCAAGAGACCCAGTACTTC
>.|TRBV25-1|.|TRBJ2-7
CASSEDLGLSYEQYF
TGTGCCAGCAGTGAAGATTTAGGCCTCTCCTACGAGCAGTACTTC
>TRBD2|TRBV5-1|.|TRBJ2-1
CASSPSGGPYNEQFF
TGCGCCAGCAGCCCCAGCGGGGGACCCTACAATGAGCAGTTCTTC
>TRBD2|TRBV4-1|once|TRBJ2-7
CASSQALAGGSYEQYF
TGCGCCAGCAGCCAAGCTCTAGCGGGAGGGTCCTACGAGCAGTACTTC
>.|TRBV6-1|.|TRBJ1-4
CASSEEWEATNEKLFF
TGTGCCAGCAGTGAAGAGTGGGAAGCAACTAATGAAAAACTGTTTTTT
>.|TRBV6-1|.|TRBJ2-1
CASSESRINEQFF
TGTGCCAGCAGTGAAAGCCGAATCAATGAGCAGTTCTTC
>.|TRBV13|.|TRBJ2-5
CASSFTGDQETQYF
TGTGCCAGCAGCTTTACAGGAGACCAAGAGACCCAGTACTTC
>TRBD1|TRBV25-1|.|TRBJ1-3
CASSGGGYGNTIYF
TGTGCCAGCAGTGGAGGGGGCTATGGAAACACCATATATTTT
>.|TRBV27|.|TRBJ2-6
CASSLIQSGANVLTF
TGTGCCAGCAGTTTAATCCAATCTGGGGCCAACGTCCTGACTTTC